This paragraph covers one T cell receptor (beta chain) sequence. The antigen is unknown. This record comes from a study of CD8 T cells in ankylosing spondylitis. The study's findings and limits: With a CD8+ phenotype, disease-linked clones were relatively rare in peripheral blood. Matched ankylosing spondylitis synovial fluid reportedly contained a significantly enriched population of disease-linked clones.

V dropped 3 bases and J dropped 8; count of bases not matched to a gene: 11. CDR1 is SGHAT, CDR2 FQDESV, per germline (reference sequence). This CDR3 has 18 amino acids. Library preparation for TCR beta used quantitative 5'-RACE with molecular barcodes. TCRdb independently ran MiXCR on the 5' RACE reads; one entry per CDR3 protein. In the table there are 310,000 or so distinct CDR3 sequences, around 19% of which are singletons. The sequence was collected from a male donor with ankylosing spondylitis or in good health (not recorded which). This sequence joins TRBV11-1 and TRBJ2-1; TRBD2 matches 15 bases. Sequencing was done on a sample of blood, either unsorted or a sorted T cell fraction (not recorded which). The DNA for the CDR3 is TGTGCCAGCAGCTTTGGACTAGCGGGAGGGCCTAGATCCTATGAGCAGTTCTTC. It codes for CASSFGLAGGPRSYEQFF.